The clone carrying this TCR beta chain occurred a few times. The antigen is undetermined. The CDR3 runs to 15 residues. CDR1 and CDR2 (germline): SGHVS, FNYEAQ. V gave up 2 bases and J gave up 5 bases; unmatched junction bases: 5. The data belong to a study of regulatory T cells in long-lasting Graves disease. Findings of the study overall: Study of thyroid tissue was not done, with only peripheral blood studied. Persistent Graves' patients had lower TCR diversity than newly diagnosed ones.

Construction of TCR beta libraries relied on iRepertoire HTBI primers and on Arm-PCR targeting CDR3 regions. TCRdb re-called the multiplex PCR reads with MiXCR, one entry per CDR3 protein. Counted here are about 470,000 distinct CDR3 sequences, roughly 20% occurring once; the ten biggest clones make up 6.5% to 8%. The time point is: persistent/refractory GD, antithyroid drugs over 5 years with positive TRAb. PBMC RNA was the source of the TCR library. Doctors identified Graves' disease using the American Thyroid Association guidelines. The origin of this receptor is a female donor with Graves disease. This sequence joins TRBV7-6 and TRBJ2-5; TRBD1 aligns across 10 bases. The sequencing here drew on peripheral blood mononuclear cells (PBMCs), taken when the disease was refractory, from a patient treated with antithyroid drugs. The chain's CDR3 is CASSLKTGGEETQYF. CDR3 nucleotide sequence: TGTGCCAGCAGCTTAAAGACAGGGGGCGAGGAGACCCAGTACTTC.